This T cell receptor (beta chain) emerged from a study of blood T cell repertoires in COVID-19. Study-level background: There were acute and convalescent COVID-19 samples, and they came from the United States, Italy and Spain. The analysed material was cDNA or gDNA that came from T cells, B-cell-depleted T cells, or PBMCs.

The CDR3 extends over 16 amino acids. V trimming: 4 bases; J trimming: 0 bases; junction bases outside the gene matches: 6. CDR1 and CDR2 (germline): WNHNN, SYGVQD (reference sequence). The authors' processing: Estimated nucleated cell counts came from reference gene primer amplification. Libraries were prepared by immunoSEQ multiplex PCR; TCRdb keeps only in-frame clonotypes and omits some of them. From that table come the V and J calls and clone size; the DNA was used to work out D and trimming. This table holds roughly 110,000 clones, around four fifths found once. The rearrangement joins TRBV10-1 to TRBJ2-1; 7 bases fit TRBD1. Sequencing was carried out using peripheral blood. The TCR comes from a woman aged 35 to 49 with acute or convalescent COVID-19. CDR3 bases: TGCGCCAGCAGTGGACCGACAGGGAGCTCCTACAATGAGCAGTTCTTC. Amino acids: CASSGPTGSSYNEQFF.